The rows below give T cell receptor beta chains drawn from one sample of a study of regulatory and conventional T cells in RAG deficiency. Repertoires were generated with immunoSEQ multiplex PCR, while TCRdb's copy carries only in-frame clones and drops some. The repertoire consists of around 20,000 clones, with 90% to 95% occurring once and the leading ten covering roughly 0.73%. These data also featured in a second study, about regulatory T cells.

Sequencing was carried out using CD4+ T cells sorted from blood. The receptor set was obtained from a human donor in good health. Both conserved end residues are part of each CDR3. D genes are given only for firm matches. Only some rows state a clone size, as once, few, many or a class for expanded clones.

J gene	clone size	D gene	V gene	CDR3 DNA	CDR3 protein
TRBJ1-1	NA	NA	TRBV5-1	TGCGCCAGCAGCTTGGTGACCCAACGGGGCACTGAAGCTTTCTTT	CASSLVTQRGTEAFF
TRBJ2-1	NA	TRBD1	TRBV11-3	TGTGCCAGCAGCCCGGGACAGGGGGTTGGTTATGAGCAGTTCTTC	CASSPGQGVGYEQFF
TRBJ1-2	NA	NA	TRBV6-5	TGTGCCAGCAGTTACTCGGGAGGGCAAAGCTACACCTTC	CASSYSGGQSYTF
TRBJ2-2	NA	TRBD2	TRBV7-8	TGTGCCAGCAGCTTAATAGCGGGGCCGTTCACCGGGGAGCTGTTTTTT	CASSLIAGPFTGELFF
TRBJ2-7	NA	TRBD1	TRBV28	TGTGCCAGCAGTTTACAACAGGGGGGATACGAGCAGTACTTC	CASSLQQGGYEQYF
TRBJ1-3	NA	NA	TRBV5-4	TGTGCCAGCAGCTTGGACGGGGGTAGGGGAAACACCATATATTTT	CASSLDGGRGNTIYF
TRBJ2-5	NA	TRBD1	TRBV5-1	TGCGCCAGCAGCTGGGGACAGGGGGGAGAGACCCAGTACTTC	CASSWGQGGETQYF
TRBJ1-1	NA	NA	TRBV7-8	TGTGCCAGCAGCTTAGGGTCTGCGAATATGAACACTGAAGCTTTCTTT	CASSLGSANMNTEAFF
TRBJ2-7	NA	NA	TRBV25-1	TGTGCCAGCAGTGATAAAATCTCCTACGAGCAGTACTTC	CASSDKISYEQYF
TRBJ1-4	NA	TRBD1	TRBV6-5	TGTGCCAGCAGTAAAACCGGGACAGCTAATGAAAAACTGTTTTTT	CASSKTGTANEKLFF
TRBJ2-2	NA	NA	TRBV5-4	TGTGCCAGCAGCTTGAAGGGGGTGGGGGACACCGGGGAGCTGTTTTTT	CASSLKGVGDTGELFF
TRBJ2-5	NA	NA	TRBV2	TGTGCCAGCAGTGAAAGGGTGTGGGGAGAGACCCAGTACTTC	CASSERVWGETQYF
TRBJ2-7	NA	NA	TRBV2	TGTGCCAGCAGTGTTTTCTACGAGCAGTACTTC	CASSVFYEQYF
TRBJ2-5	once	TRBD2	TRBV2	TGTGCCAGCAGTGCTATCGGACTAGGGACAGAGACCCAGTACTTC	CASSAIGLGTETQYF
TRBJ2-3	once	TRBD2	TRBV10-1	TGCGCCAGCAGTGAGAGCGGGAAGCGGACGCAGTATTTT	CASSESGKRTQYF
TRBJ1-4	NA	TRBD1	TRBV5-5	TGTGCCAGCAGCCGGGACAGGGGAGTAGGAAAACTGTTTTTT	CASSRDRGVGKLFF
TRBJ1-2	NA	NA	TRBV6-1	TGTGCCAGCAGTGAAGGCGGCAGTAACTATGGCTACACCTTC	CASSEGGSNYGYTF
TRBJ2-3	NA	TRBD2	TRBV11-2	TGTGCCAGCAGCTTAGTCCCGATTAGCGGGGGAACAGATACGCAGTATTTT	CASSLVPISGGTDTQYF
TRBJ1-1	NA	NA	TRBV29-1	TGCAGCGTTGTTCGGGATACAAACACTGAAGCTTTCTTT	CSVVRDTNTEAFF
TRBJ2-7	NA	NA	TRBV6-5	TGTGCCAGCAGTTTGGGGGCGGGACCCTACGAGCAGTACTTC	CASSLGAGPYEQYF
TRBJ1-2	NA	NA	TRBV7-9	TGTGCCAGCAGCTTTGGGACGCTATATGGCTACACCTTC	CASSFGTLYGYTF
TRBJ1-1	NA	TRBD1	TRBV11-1	TGTGCCAGCAGCTTACTGGGCAGGGGGCAGGGAGCTTTCTTT	CASSLLGRGQGAFF
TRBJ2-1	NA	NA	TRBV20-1	TGCAGTGCTAGAGACCCTATTGAGCAGTTCTTC	CSARDPIEQFF
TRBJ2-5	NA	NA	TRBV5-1	TGCGCCAGCAGCTTTTTTCAGGAGACCCAGTACTTC	CASSFFQETQYF
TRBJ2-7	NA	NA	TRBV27	TGTGCCAGCAGTTATTCACCCATCACGGGCGGAATGAACGAGCAGTACTTC	CASSYSPITGGMNEQYF